These T cell receptor beta chains were read from a single sample in a study of T cell repertoires in cytomegalovirus infection. One entry per CDR3 protein, called by TCRdb with MiXCR from the reads. This sample has more than 150,000 distinct CDR3 sequences; roughly 27% occur once, and the top ten carry roughly 32%. Sequencing was performed on PBMCs. These receptor sequences come from a human donor in good health (CMV status not recorded). Some clones in this sample may be carry-over from other donors' samples. The CDR3 runs from the conserved cysteine through the conserved F or W.

TRBV2,14,CASSGSLPNQPQHF
TRBV20-1,11,CSASQNTEAFF
TRBV2,13,CASRIQGLYGYTF
TRBV7-6,12,CASSSDLIEAFF
TRBV4-1,16,CASSQELGTGGNGYTF
TRBV6-6,14,CASSYRQSTDTQYF
TRBV20-1,13,CSAVIGGGTEAFF
TRBV11-2,14,CASSEGQIAYEQYF
TRBV20-1,13,CSALTDAGETQYF
TRBV29-1,12,CSVRDGQETQYF
TRBV5-1,14,CASSLQGEGSEAFF
TRBV12-5,13,CASGWDRSYEQYF
TRBV20-1,16,CSAMTGAASSNQPQHF
TRBV12-3/TRBV12-4,15,CASSSPGSGANVVTF
TRBV4-2,15,CASSQGLGQNTEAFF
TRBV7-9,18,CASSLDRTGWGMNTEAFF
TRBV5-1,17,CASSERLQGAVQETQYF
TRBV12-3/TRBV12-4,12,CANSGDGFEAFF
TRBV7-2,16,CASSLRTGPTRLGYTF
TRBV7-9,16,CASSSQQAATNEKLFF
TRBV7-9,13,CASSLLLVNEQFF
TRBV7-9,15,CASSMGSPSGNTIYF
TRBV20-1,11,CSAMAEETQYF
TRBV11-2,14,CASSLDRVQETQYF
TRBV5-1,15,CASSLLAARNNEQFF
TRBV7-9,15,CASSLQGNAGNTIYF
TRBV12-3/TRBV12-4,17,CASSLKTLESLKYEQYF
TRBV7-6,17,CASSLRLTGGGTGELFF
TRBV7-2,14,CASSSGLATDTQYF
TRBV2,12,CASTPTQETQYF
TRBV5-1,13,CASTAQGNTEAFF
TRBV11-3,14,CASSPQGRRDIQYF
TRBV7-2,16,CASSLALAGGSYEQYF
TRBV7-2,15,CASSPQRGQNQPQHF
TRBV7-2,15,CASSLALGEAQPQHF
TRBV29-1,13,CSVRDSPDQPQHF
TRBV4-1,14,CASSQGGTDTEAFF
TRBV3-1,15,CASSLGTYNTGELFF
TRBV11-1,17,CASSSPPGQRNTGELFF
TRBV2,16,CASSDYRDRGGSPLHF
TRBV5-6,13,CASSPVPNTEAFF
TRBV11-3,14,CASNQTNPRYGYTF
TRBV7-6,14,CASSVSGGANEQFF
TRBV7-2,15,CASTLDSGRGDTQYF
TRBV10-3,12,CATTGYTDTQYF
TRBV29-1,14,CSVARGRKNTEAFF
TRBV7-9,14,CASSPEGFYQPQHF